This TCR beta chain was recovered during a study of Graves' ophthalmopathy and Graves' hyperthyroidism. Transcripts of RNA were the source for amplifying TCR beta CDR3 regions. The workflow started with a first-round RT-PCR run with HTBI primers and then moved on to a second-round multiplex PCR. One entry per CDR3 protein results from TCRdb running MiXCR on the multiplex PCR reads. The repertoire holds 360,000 or so distinct CDR3 sequences, with around 19% as singletons. With 2 bases clipped from V and 2 bases from J, the junction kept 11 bases outside the gene matches. Germline CDR1 and CDR2: GTSNPN and SVGIG (reference sequence). This CDR3 is built from 16 residues. Points from the study as a whole: Discriminating ophthalmopathy from stable hyperthyroidism, a 13-signature model attained a sensitivity of approximately 85% and a specificity of about 83%. Blood also harbored most expanded thyroid clonotypes above 0.001 frequency.

This clonotype came up many times. Antigen: not known. This sequence was found in a woman under 30 with Graves' ophthalmopathy. Material: peripheral blood. The chain carries TRBV30 and TRBJ1-1; 7 nucleotides agree with TRBD1. The DNA for the CDR3 is TGTGCCTGGAGTACTCTTGGGACAGCTACTAACACTGAAGCTTTCTTT. Its translation is CAWSTLGTATNTEAFF. Looking up the rest from reference TRBV30 and TRBJ1-1 gives the full variable domain: SQTIHQWPATLVQPVGSPLSLECTVEGTSNPNLYWYRQAAGRGLQLLFYSVGIGQISSEVPQNLSASRPQDRQFILSSKKLLLSDSGFYLCAWSTLGTATNTEAFFGQGTRLTVV.